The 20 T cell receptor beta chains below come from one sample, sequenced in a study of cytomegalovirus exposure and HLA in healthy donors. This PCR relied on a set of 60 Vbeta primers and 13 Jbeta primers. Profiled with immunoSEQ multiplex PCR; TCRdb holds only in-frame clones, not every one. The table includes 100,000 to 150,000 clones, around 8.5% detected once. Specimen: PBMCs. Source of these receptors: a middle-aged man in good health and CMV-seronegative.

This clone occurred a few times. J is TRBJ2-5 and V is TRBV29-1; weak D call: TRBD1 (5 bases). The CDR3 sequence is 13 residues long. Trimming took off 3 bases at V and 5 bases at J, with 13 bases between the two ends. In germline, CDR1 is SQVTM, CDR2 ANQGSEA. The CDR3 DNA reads TGCAGCGTTGAGACAGCCTTCGGGGAGACCCAGTACTTC. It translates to CSVETAFGETQYF.

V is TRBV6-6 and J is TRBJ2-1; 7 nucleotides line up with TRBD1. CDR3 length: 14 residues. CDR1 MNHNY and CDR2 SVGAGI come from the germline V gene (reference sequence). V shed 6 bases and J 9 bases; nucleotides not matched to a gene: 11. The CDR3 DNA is TGTGCCAGCAGCCACGGGACAGAAACATCTGAGCAGTTCTTC. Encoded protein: CASSHGTETSEQFF.

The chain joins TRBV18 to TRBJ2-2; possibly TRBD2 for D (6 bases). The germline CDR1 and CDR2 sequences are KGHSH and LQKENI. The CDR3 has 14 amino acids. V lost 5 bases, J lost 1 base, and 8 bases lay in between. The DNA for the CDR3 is TGTGCCAGCTCAGGGGGACTGAACACCGGGGAGCTGTTTTTT. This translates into CASSGGLNTGELFF.

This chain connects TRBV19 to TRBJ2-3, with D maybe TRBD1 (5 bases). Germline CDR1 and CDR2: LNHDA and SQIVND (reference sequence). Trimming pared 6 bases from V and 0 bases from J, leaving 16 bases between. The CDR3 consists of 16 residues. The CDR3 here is CASRTYIGASTDTQYF. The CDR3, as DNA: TGTGCCAGTAGGACGTACATAGGGGCGAGCACAGATACGCAGTATTTT.

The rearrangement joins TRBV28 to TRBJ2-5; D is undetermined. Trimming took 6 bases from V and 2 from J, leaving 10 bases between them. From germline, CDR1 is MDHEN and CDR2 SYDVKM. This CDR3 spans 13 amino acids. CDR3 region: CASSPRSQETQYF. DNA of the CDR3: TGTGCCAGCAGCCCCCGCAGTCAAGAGACCCAGTACTTC.

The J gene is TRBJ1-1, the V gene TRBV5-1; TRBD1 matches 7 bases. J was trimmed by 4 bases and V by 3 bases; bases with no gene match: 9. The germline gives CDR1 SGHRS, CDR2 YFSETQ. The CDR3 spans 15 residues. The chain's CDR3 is CASSYGQDGSTEAFF. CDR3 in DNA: TGCGCCAGCAGCTATGGACAGGACGGGAGCACTGAAGCTTTCTTT. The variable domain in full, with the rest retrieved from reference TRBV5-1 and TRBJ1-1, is KAGVTQTPRYLIKTRGQQVTLSCSPISGHRSVSWYQQTPGQGLQFLFEYFSETQRNKGNFPGRFSGRQFSNSRSEMNVSTLELGDSALYLCASSYGQDGSTEAFFGQGTRLTVV.

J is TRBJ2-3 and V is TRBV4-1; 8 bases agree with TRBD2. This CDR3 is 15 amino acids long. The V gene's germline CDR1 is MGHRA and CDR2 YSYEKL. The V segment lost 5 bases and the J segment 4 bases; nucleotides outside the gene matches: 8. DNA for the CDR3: TGCGCCAGCAGCTCCCTAGGACTAGCCTCAGATACGCAGTATTTT. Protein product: CASSSLGLASDTQYF.

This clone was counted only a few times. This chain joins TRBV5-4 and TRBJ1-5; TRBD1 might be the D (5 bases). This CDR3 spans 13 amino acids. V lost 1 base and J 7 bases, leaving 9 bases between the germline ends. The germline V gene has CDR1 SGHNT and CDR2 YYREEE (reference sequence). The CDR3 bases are TGTGCCAGCAGCTTGTGGGGGGTGCAGCCCCAGCATTTT. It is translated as CASSLWGVQPQHF.

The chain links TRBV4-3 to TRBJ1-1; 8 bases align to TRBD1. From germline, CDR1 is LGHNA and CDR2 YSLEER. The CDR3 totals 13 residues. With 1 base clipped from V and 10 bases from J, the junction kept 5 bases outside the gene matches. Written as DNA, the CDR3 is TGCGCCAGCAGCCAAGGGGGACAGGAGCGAGCTTTCTTT. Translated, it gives CASSQGGQERAFF.

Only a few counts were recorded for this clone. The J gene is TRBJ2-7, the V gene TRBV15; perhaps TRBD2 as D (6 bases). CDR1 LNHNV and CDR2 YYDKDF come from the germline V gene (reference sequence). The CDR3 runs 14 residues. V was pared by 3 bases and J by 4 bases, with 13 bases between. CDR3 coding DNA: TGTGCCACCAGCAGTACTAGCACTCCTTACGAGCAGTACTTC. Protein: CATSSTSTPYEQYF.

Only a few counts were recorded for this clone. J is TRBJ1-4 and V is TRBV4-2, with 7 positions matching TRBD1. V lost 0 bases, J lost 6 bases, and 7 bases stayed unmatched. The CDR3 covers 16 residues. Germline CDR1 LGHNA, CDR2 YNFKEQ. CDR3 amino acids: CASSQDPKGGDEKLFF. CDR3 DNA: TGTGCCAGCAGCCAAGATCCTAAAGGGGGCGATGAAAAACTGTTTTTT.

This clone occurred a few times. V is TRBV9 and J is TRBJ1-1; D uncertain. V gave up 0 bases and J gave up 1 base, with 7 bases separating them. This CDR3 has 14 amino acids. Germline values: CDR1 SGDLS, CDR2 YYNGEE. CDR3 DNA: TGTGCCAGCAGCGTAGGTAACGGGAACACTGAAGCTTTCTTT. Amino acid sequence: CASSVGNGNTEAFF.

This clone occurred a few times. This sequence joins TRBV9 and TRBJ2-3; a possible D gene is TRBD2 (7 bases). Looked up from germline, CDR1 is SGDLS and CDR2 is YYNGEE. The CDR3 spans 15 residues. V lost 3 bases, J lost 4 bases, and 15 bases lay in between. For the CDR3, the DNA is TGTGCCAGCAGCGGGGCCGGGGGGCGGGCAGATACGCAGTATTTT. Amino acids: CASSGAGGRADTQYF.

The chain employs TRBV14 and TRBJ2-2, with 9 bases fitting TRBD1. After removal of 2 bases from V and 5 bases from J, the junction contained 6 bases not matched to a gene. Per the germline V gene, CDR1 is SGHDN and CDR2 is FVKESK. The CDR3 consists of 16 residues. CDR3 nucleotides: TGTGCCAGCAGCCAATTTCGGACAGGGGCTACCGGGGAGCTGTTTTTT. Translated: CASSQFRTGATGELFF.

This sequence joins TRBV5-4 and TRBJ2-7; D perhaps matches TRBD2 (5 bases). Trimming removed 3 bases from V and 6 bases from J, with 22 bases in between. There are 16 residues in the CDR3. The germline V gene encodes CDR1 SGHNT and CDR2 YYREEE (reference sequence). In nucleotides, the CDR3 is TGTGCCAGCAGCTCTGACCCGGGATTACGAATCGGCGAGCAGTACTTC. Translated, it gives CASSSDPGLRIGEQYF. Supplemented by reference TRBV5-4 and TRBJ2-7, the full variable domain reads ETGVTQSPTHLIKTRGQQVTLRCSSQSGHNTVSWYQQALGQGPQFIFQYYREEENGRGNFPPRFSGLQFPNYSSELNVNALELDDSALYLCASSSDPGLRIGEQYFGPGTRLTVT.

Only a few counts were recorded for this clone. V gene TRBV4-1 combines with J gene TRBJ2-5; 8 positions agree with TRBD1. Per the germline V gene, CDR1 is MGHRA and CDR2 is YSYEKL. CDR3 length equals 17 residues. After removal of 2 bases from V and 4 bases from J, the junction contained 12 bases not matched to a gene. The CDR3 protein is CASSQSPLTGVGETQYF. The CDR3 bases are TGCGCCAGCAGCCAATCCCCTCTGACAGGGGTGGGAGAGACCCAGTACTTC.

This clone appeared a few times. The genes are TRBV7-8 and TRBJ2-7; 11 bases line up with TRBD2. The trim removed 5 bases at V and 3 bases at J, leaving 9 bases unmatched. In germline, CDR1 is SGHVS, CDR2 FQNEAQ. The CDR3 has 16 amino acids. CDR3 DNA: TGTGCCAGCAGCGCGACACGTGGGACTAGCGGCTACGAGCAGTACTTC. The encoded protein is CASSATRGTSGYEQYF.

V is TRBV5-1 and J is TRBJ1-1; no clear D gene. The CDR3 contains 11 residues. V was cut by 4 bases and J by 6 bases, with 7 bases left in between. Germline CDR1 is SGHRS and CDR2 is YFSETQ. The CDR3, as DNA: TGCGCCAGCAGCCCCGGGTCTGAAGCTTTCTTT. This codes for CASSPGSEAFF.

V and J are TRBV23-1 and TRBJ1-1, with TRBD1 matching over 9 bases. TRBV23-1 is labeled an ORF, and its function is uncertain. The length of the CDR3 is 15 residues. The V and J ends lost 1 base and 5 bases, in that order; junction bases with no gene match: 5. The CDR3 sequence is CASSQFDRGGTEAFF. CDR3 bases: TGCGCCAGCAGTCAATTTGACAGGGGGGGAACTGAAGCTTTCTTT.

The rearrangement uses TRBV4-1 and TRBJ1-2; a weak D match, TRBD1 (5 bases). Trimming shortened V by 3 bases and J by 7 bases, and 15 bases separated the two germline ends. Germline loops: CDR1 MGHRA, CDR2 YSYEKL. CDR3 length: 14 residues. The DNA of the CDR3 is TGCGCCAGCAGCCACCCACCTGCAGGGTTTGGCTACACCTTC. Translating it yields CASSHPPAGFGYTF.